This T cell receptor beta chain was captured by sequencing in a study of blood T cells in healthy people across ages. Overall study context: Per two T cells, about one barcoded beta molecule was captured through template switching.

Only one count was recorded for this clonotype. CDR3 length: 15 residues. Trimming stripped 5 bases from V and 0 bases from J, with 7 bases between. CDR1 and CDR2 (germline): KGHDR, SFDVKD. Together with a sample-barcoded 5' primer, a J-beta primer mix was included in a second PCR lasting about 7 to 12 cycles. TCRdb analysed the 5' RACE reads with MiXCR anew, one entry per CDR3 protein. The sample contains roughly 500,000 distinct CDR3 sequences, approximately 25% of which appear only once. The same specimen was also included in a second study, on T cells of mothers and their children.

The TCR comes from a boy younger than 18 in good health. Sequencing used blood. The V call is TRBV24-1, the J call TRBJ2-6; D perhaps matches TRBD1 (5 bases). The CDR3 is CATSGGRSGANVLTF. Written as DNA, the CDR3 is TGTGCCACCAGTGGGGGCCGCTCTGGGGCCAACGTCCTGACTTTC.